Listed below are T cell receptor beta chains from one sample, sequenced in a study of cytomegalovirus exposure and HLA in healthy donors. Clones were read by immunoSEQ multiplex PCR, and TCRdb kept only the in-frame ones, dropping some. The table lists over 65,000 clones, 75% to 85% of them singletons, with about 6.8% in the top ten. The sequencing sample was made of PBMCs. The receptors here all came from a human donor in good health. Both conserved end residues are part of each CDR3. D genes are given only for firm matches. A clone size is listed for some rows: how often the clone was seen (once, few, many), or a class if it is expanded.

clone size	D gene	J gene	V gene	CDR3 DNA	CDR3 protein
-	-	TRBJ2-3	TRBV10-3	TGTGCCATCAGTGAACCCAGCCGGCAGGGAGGTGCAGATACGCAGTATTTT	CAISEPSRQGGADTQYF
once	-	TRBJ2-7	TRBV6-5	TGTGCCAGCAGTTACTCGAGGGGACACAATTACGAGCAGTACTTC	CASSYSRGHNYEQYF
-	-	TRBJ1-4	TRBV18	TGTGCCAGCCGTACAGGGACAACTAATGAAAAACTGTTTTTT	CASRTGTTNEKLFF
once	-	TRBJ2-7	TRBV18	TGTGCCAGCTCACCAGTCCGACAGTCCTACGAGCAGTACTTC	CASSPVRQSYEQYF
-	TRBD1	TRBJ1-6	TRBV7-3	TGTGCCAGCAGCTGGGGGACAGGGGTTAATTCACCCCTCCACTTT	CASSWGTGVNSPLHF
-	TRBD2	TRBJ2-7	TRBV11-2	TGTGCCAGCAGCCCAAGACTAGCGGGGGGTTCCTACGAGCAGTACTTC	CASSPRLAGGSYEQYF
-	-	TRBJ1-6	TRBV2	TGTGCCAGCAGCATCGACCGACAAGTTGCAAGCTCCTATAATTCACCCCTCCACTTT	CASSIDRQVASSYNSPLHF
-	TRBD1	TRBJ1-4	TRBV19	TGTGCCAGTAGTTCACACCGGGACAGGGATGGGGAAAAACTGTTTTTT	CASSSHRDRDGEKLFF
-	-	TRBJ1-5	TRBV6-6	TGTGCCACAGCGGTCGGGACACCAAATCAGCCCCAGCATTTT	CATAVGTPNQPQHF
-	TRBD2	TRBJ2-7	TRBV7-3	TGTGCCAGCAGCCCAAGCGGGGGGAGTGTTTACGAGCAGTACTTC	CASSPSGGSVYEQYF
few	TRBD1	TRBJ2-7	TRBV28	TGTGCCAGCAGTTTGACCGGGACAGTCTACGAGCAGTACTTC	CASSLTGTVYEQYF
-	-	TRBJ1-1	TRBV7-9	TGTGCCAGCAGCCCGGGACGGGGGATCACTGAAGCTTTCTTT	CASSPGRGITEAFF
-	TRBD1	TRBJ1-5	TRBV27	TGTGCCAGCAGAGGGACAGGGAGCAATCAGCCCCAGCATTTT	CASRGTGSNQPQHF
-	TRBD1	TRBJ2-7	TRBV5-1	TGCGCCAGCAGCCAAGACAGGGTGGGGCAGTACTTC	CASSQDRVGQYF
-	TRBD2	TRBJ2-3	TRBV5-1	TGCGCCAGCAGCTTGGCCGGTGTAGGCGGGGAGGGGGATACGCAGTATTTT	CASSLAGVGGEGDTQYF
once	TRBD2	TRBJ2-3	TRBV6-1	TGTGCCAGCAGTGAAGGACCAGCCGGGACTAGGTATTTT	CASSEGPAGTRYF
-	TRBD1	TRBJ2-1	TRBV27	TGTGCCAGCAGTTTGGACAGGGGGGTGCACAATGAGCAGTTCTTC	CASSLDRGVHNEQFF
-	TRBD1	TRBJ2-7	TRBV5-1	TGCGCCAGCAGCTCTGGGGTGGGGACAGGGAAGGGCGAGCAGTACTTC	CASSSGVGTGKGEQYF
-	-	TRBJ2-5	TRBV11-3	TGTGCCAGCAGCTTAGAGGTGGGGGCACAAGAGACCCAGTACTTC	CASSLEVGAQETQYF
-	-	TRBJ1-1	TRBV11-1	TGTGCCAGCAGCTTCGAAGGGGCAGTCTTT	CASSFEGAVF
-	-	TRBJ1-2	TRBV29-1	TGCAGCGTTGGAGGTTTGGATGGCTACACCTTC	CSVGGLDGYTF
-	TRBD1	TRBJ2-1	TRBV4-3	TGCGCCAGCAGCCAAGTTACAGGGGGCTCCTACAATGAGCAGTTCTTC	CASSQVTGGSYNEQFF
few	-	TRBJ2-1	TRBV25-1	TGTGCCAGCAGTGAACCGGGACCGGGACTTGAGCAGTTCTTC	CASSEPGPGLEQFF
-	-	TRBJ1-1	TRBV7-8	TGTGCCACTCGGGGGACTGAAGCTTTCTTT	CATRGTEAFF
-	-	TRBJ2-2	TRBV10-3	TGTGCCATCAGTGAGTCCCGGCCAGGGGGAGGATACACCGGGGAGCTGTTTTTT	CAISESRPGGGYTGELFF
-	-	TRBJ2-3	TRBV2	TGTGCCAGCACCCCAATCCGGGACTCCGGAGATACGCAGTATTTT	CASTPIRDSGDTQYF
-	-	TRBJ2-2	TRBV27	TGTGCCAGCAGTCCGGTTACCGGGGAGCTGTTTTTT	CASSPVTGELFF
-	TRBD2	TRBJ2-1	TRBV5-1	TGCGCCAGCAGCTCGGGACTAGCGGGGGGGCCGAGGGATGAGCAGTTCTTC	CASSSGLAGGPRDEQFF
few	-	TRBJ1-5	TRBV9	TGTGCCAGCAACGGGGGTGGCAATCAGCCCCAGCATTTT	CASNGGGNQPQHF
-	-	TRBJ2-3	TRBV29-1	TGCAGCGTTGGGGCAGACCGCACAGATACGCAGTATTTT	CSVGADRTDTQYF
-	-	TRBJ2-5	TRBV7-9	TGTGCCAGCAGCTTAGCCTCCCCAGGGGAGCAGTACTTC	CASSLASPGEQYF
few	-	TRBJ1-5	TRBV2	TGTGCCAGCAGTGAAGCGCTGTCCAGGGCCGGCAATCAGCCCCAGCATTTT	CASSEALSRAGNQPQHF
-	-	TRBJ1-2	TRBV18	TGTGCCAGCTCACCATTCCCATCTGCCCCGGGGTATGGCTACACCTTC	CASSPFPSAPGYGYTF
-	TRBD2	TRBJ2-1	TRBV5-5	TGTGCCAGCAGCCCGATACTAGCGGGGAGGTACAATGAGCAGTTCTTC	CASSPILAGRYNEQFF
few	TRBD2	TRBJ2-7	TRBV19	TGTGCCAGTAGTCGGACTAGCGTCTACGAGCAGTACTTC	CASSRTSVYEQYF
-	TRBD2	TRBJ2-2	TRBV5-1	TGCGCCAGCAGCTTAACGGGGGGGATCACCGGGGAGCTGTTTTTT	CASSLTGGITGELFF
-	-	TRBJ1-2	TRBV7-9	TGTTCCAGCAGCTTAGGTCCTCAGGCCAACTATGGCTACACCTTC	CSSSLGPQANYGYTF
-	TRBD1	TRBJ2-1	TRBV29-1	TGCAGCGCCGCCAGGCGCACAGGGGGCTCCTACAATGAGCAGTTCTTC	CSAARRTGGSYNEQFF
-	-	TRBJ2-1	TRBV5-1	TGCGCCAGCAGTTCGGGGGTAGATGAGCAGTTCTTC	CASSSGVDEQFF
-	-	TRBJ1-1	TRBV6-1	TGTGCCAGCAGTTGGCTGAACACTGAAGCTTTCTTT	CASSWLNTEAFF
-	TRBD1	TRBJ2-7	TRBV19	TGTGCCAGTAGTATGCCGGGACAGGGCATACACGAGCAGTACTTC	CASSMPGQGIHEQYF
-	-	TRBJ2-2	TRBV19	TGTGCCAGTAGTCTTGACAGGTGGGGAGGGGAGCTGTTTTTT	CASSLDRWGGELFF